This TCR beta chain was sequenced in a study of regulatory T cells in long-lasting Graves disease. Broader study findings: Persistent cases of Graves' showed reduced TCR diversity relative to newly diagnosed patients.

This clonotype was detected only a few times. Its specificity is not known. The authors built TCR beta libraries using iRepertoire HTBI primers and Arm-PCR of CDR3 regions. Per the study methods: Among the samples, 60 to 75 TRBV and about 15 TRBJ segments were identified. TCRdb passed the multiplex PCR reads through MiXCR, listing each CDR3 protein once. TCRdb's processing, not the authors', yielded these V and J calls. In the table there are almost 350,000 distinct CDR3 sequences, 15% to 20% of which are singletons. This CDR3 is 16 amino acids long. The V gene lost 3 bases and the J gene lost 3 bases, with 14 bases spanning the gap. The germline V gene encodes CDR1 SEHNR and CDR2 FQNEAQ (reference sequence). As to time point: persistent/refractory GD, antithyroid drugs over 5 years with positive TRAb. The TCR library was prepared using RNA isolated from PBMCs. American Thyroid Association guidelines served as the basis for diagnosing Graves' disease.

V gene TRBV7-9 combines with J gene TRBJ2-2; D ambiguous. The TCR was taken from a female donor with Graves disease. This sample comprised peripheral blood mononuclear cells (PBMCs), obtained when the disease was refractory, from a patient treated with antithyroid drugs. Written as DNA, the CDR3 is TGTGCCAGCAGCTTGGACCGCCTAATATACACCGGGGAGCTGTTTTTT. This codes for CASSLDRLIYTGELFF. The whole variable domain, remainder taken from reference TRBV7-9 and TRBJ2-2, is DTGVSQNPRHKITKRGQNVTFRCDPISEHNRLYWYRQTLGQGPEFLTYFQNEAQLEKSRLLSDRFSAERPKGSFSTLEIQRTEQGDSAMYLCASSLDRLIYTGELFFGEGSRLTVL.